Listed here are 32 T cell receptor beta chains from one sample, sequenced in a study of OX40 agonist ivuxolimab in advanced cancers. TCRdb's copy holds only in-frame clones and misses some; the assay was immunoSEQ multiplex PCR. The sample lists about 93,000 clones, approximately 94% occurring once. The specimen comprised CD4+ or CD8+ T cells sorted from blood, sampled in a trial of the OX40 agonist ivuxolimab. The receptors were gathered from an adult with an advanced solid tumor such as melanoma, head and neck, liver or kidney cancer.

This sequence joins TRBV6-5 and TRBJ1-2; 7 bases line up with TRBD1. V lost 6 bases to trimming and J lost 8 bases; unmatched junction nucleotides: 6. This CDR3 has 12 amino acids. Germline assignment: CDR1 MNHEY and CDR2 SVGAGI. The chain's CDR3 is CASSLTGSGYTF. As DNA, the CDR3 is TGTGCCAGCAGCCTGACAGGGTCGGGCTACACCTTC.

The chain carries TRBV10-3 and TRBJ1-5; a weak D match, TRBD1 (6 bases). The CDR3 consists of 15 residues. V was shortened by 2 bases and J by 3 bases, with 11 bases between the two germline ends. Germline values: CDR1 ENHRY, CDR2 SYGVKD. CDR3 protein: CAISEIDRINQPQHF. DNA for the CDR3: TGTGCCATCAGTGAGATTGACAGGATCAATCAGCCCCAGCATTTT.

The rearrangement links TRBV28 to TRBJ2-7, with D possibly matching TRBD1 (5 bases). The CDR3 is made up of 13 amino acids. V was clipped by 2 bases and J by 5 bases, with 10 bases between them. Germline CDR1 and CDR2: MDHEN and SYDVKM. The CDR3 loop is CASSLTGLHEQYF. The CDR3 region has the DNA TGTGCCAGCAGTTTAACAGGTCTCCACGAGCAGTACTTC.

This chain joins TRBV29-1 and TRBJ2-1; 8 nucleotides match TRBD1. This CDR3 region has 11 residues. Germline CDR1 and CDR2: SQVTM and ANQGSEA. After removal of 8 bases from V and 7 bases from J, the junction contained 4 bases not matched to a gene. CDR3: CSYWTGNEQFF. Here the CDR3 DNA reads TGCAGCTACTGGACAGGGAATGAGCAGTTCTTC.

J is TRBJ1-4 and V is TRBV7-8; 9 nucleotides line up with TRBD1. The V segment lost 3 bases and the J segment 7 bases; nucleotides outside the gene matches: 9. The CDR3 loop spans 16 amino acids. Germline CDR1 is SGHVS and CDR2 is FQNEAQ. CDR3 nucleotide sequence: TGTGCCAGCAGCTTTGGGACAGGGCGAAGCGGTGAAAAACTGTTTTTT. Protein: CASSFGTGRSGEKLFF.

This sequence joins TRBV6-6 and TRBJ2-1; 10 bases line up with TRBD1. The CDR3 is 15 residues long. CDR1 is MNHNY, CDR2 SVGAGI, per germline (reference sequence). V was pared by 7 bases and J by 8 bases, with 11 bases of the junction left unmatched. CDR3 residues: CASKLDRGPRDEQFF. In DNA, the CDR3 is TGTGCCAGCAAGCTAGACAGGGGGCCGAGGGATGAGCAGTTCTTC.

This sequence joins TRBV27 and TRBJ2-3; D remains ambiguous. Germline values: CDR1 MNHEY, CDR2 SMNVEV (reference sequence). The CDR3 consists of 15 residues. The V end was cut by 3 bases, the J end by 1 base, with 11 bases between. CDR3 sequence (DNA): TGTGCCAGCAGTTTCATCGGTCGTGGCACAGATACGCAGTATTTT. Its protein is CASSFIGRGTDTQYF.

The CDR3 DNA follows: TGCGCCAGCAGCCAAGGCGATCAGCCCCAGCATTTT. It translates to CASSQGDQPQHF. The rearrangement joins TRBV4-1 to TRBJ1-5; no clear D. Germline CDR1 MGHRA, CDR2 YSYEKL. The CDR3 runs to 12 residues. The V end lost 1 base, the J end lost 5 bases, and 3 bases lay between the germline ends.

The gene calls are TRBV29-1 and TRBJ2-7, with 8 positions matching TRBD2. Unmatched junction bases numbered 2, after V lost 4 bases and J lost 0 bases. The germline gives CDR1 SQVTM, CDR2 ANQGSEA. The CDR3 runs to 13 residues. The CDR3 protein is CSVASGSSYEQYF. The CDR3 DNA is TGCAGCGTTGCTAGCGGGTCCTCCTACGAGCAGTACTTC.

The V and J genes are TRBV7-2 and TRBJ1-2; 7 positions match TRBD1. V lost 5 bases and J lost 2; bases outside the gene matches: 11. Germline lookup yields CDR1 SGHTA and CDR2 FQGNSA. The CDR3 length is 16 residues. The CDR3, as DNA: TGTGCCAGCAGCCCCCATCAGACAGGGAGAAACTATGGCTACACCTTC. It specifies CASSPHQTGRNYGYTF.

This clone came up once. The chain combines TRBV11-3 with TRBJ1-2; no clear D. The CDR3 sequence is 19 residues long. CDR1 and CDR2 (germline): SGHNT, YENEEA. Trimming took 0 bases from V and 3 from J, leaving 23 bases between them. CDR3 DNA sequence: TGTGCCAGCAGCTTAGATCCAGCCCGGGGTCGGCTTATCCACTATGGCTACACCTTC. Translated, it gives CASSLDPARGRLIHYGYTF.

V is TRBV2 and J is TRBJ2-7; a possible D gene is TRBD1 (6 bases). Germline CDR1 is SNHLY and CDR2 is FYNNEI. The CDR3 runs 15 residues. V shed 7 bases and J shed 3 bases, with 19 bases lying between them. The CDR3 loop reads CASTPGMTGIYEQYF. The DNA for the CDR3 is TGTGCCAGCACCCCGGGGATGACAGGCATCTACGAGCAGTACTTC.

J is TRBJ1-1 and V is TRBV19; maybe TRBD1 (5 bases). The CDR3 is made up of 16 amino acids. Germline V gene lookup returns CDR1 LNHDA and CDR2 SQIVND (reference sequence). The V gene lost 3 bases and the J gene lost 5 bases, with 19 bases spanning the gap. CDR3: CASSMTNSPGWTEAFF. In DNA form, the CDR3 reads TGTGCCAGTAGTATGACCAATAGTCCAGGGTGGACTGAAGCTTTCTTT.

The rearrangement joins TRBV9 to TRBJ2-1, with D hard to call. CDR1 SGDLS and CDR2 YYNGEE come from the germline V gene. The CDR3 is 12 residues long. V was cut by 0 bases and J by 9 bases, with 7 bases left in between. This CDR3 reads CASSVDPIEQFF. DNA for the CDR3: TGTGCCAGCAGCGTAGATCCGATTGAGCAGTTCTTC.

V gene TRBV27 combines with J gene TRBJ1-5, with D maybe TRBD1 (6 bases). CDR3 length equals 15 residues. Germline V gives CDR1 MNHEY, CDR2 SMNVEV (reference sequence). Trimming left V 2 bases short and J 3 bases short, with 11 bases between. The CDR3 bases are TGTGCCAGCAGTTTACATGACAGGTACAATCAGCCCCAGCATTTT. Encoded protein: CASSLHDRYNQPQHF.

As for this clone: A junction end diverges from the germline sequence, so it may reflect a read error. CDR3 in DNA: TGTGCTAGCAGCTTTGGGGAGACCCAGTACTTC. Translating gives CASSFGETQYF. This sequence joins TRBV7-7 and TRBJ2-5, with D unresolved. From germline, CDR1 is SSHAT and CDR2 FNYEAQ (reference sequence). The CDR3 has 11 amino acids.

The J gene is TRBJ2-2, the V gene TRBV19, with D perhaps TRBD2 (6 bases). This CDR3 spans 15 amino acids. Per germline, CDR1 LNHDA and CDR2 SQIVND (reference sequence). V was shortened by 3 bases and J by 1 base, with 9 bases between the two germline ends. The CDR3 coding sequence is TGTGCCAGTAGTATCGGGGGTGTGAACACCGGGGAGCTGTTTTTT. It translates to CASSIGGVNTGELFF.

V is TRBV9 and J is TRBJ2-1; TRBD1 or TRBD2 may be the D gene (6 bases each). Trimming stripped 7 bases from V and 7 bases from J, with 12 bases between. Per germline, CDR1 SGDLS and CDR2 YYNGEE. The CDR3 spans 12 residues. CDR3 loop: CASRKGGNEQFF. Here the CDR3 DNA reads TGTGCCAGCCGGAAGGGGGGAAATGAGCAGTTCTTC.

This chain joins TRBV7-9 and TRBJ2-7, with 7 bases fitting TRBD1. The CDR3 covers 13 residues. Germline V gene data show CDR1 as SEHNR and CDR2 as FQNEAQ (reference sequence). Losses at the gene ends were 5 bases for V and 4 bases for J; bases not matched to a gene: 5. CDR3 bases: TGTGCCAGCAGCCCACAGGGGCCTTACGAGCAGTACTTC. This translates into CASSPQGPYEQYF.

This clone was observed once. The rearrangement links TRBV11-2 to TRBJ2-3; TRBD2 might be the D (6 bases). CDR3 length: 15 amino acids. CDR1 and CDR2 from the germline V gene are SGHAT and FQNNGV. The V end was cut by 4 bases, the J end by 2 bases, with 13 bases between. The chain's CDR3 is CASSSFGRDTDTQYF. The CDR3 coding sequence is TGTGCCAGCAGCTCCTTCGGGCGGGACACAGATACGCAGTATTTT.

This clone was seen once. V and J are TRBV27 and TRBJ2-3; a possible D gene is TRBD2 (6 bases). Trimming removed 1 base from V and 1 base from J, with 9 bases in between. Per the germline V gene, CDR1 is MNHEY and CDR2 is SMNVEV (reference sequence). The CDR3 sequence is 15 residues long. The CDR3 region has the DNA TGTGCCAGCAGTTTATATCCGGGAGGCACAGATACGCAGTATTTT. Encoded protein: CASSLYPGGTDTQYF.

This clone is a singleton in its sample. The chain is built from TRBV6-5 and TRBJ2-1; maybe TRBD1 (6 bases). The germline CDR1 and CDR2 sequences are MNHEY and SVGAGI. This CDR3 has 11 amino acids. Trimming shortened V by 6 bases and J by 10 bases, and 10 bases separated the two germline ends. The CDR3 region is CASSPGQEQFF. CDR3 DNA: TGTGCCAGCAGCCCAGGACAGGAGCAGTTCTTC.

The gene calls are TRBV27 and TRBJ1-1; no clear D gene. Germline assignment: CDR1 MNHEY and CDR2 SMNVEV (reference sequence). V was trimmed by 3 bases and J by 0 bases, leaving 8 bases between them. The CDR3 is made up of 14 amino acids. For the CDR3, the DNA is TGTGCCAGCAGTTTCTCCCGGGTGAACACTGAAGCTTTCTTT. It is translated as CASSFSRVNTEAFF.

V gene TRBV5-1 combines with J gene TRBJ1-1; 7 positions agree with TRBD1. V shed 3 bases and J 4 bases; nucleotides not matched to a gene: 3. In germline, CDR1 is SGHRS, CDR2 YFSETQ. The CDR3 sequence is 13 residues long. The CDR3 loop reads CASSYRGGTEAFF. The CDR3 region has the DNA TGCGCCAGCAGCTACAGGGGAGGCACTGAAGCTTTCTTT.

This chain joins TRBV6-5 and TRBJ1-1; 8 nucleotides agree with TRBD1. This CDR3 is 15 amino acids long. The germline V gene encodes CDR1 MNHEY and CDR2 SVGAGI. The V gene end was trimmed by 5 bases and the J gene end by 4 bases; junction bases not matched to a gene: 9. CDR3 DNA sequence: TGTGCCAGCAGTCTGAGACAGGGGTCCTTCACTGAAGCTTTCTTT. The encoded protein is CASSLRQGSFTEAFF.

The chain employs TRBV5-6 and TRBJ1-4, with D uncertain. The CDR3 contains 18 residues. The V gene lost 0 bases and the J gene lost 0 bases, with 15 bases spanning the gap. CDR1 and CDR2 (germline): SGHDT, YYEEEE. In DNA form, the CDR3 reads TGTGCCAGCAGCTTGGACAGATACAAAGTCGCAACTAATGAAAAACTGTTTTTT. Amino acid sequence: CASSLDRYKVATNEKLFF.

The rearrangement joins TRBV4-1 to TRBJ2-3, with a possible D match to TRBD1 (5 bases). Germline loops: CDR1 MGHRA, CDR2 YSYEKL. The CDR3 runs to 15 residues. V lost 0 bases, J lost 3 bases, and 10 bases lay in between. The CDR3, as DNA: TGCGCCAGCAGCCAAGACGCAGGGCGGACAGATACGCAGTATTTT. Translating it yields CASSQDAGRTDTQYF.

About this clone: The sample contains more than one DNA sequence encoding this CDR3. The CDR3 DNA is TGTGCCAGCAGCTTCTCCGGGACTCGGAACACCGGGGAGCTGTTTTTT. It is translated as CASSFSGTRNTGELFF. The chain carries TRBV7-9 and TRBJ2-2; D might be TRBD2 (6 bases). CDR3 length: 16 residues. Germline CDR1 reads SEHNR; CDR2 reads FQNEAQ (reference sequence). Trimming stripped 3 bases from V and 1 base from J, with 12 bases between.

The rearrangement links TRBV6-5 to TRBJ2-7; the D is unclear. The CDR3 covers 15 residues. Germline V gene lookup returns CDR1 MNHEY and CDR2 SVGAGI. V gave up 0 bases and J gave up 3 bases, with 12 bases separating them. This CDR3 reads CASSYSESRGYEQYF. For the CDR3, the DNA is TGTGCCAGCAGTTACTCAGAGTCACGCGGCTACGAGCAGTACTTC.

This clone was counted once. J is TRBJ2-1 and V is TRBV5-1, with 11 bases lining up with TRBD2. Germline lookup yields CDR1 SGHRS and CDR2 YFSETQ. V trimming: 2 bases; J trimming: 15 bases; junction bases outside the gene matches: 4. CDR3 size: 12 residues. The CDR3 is CASSLLAGESFF. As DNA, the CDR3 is TGCGCCAGCAGCTTACTAGCGGGGGAGTCGTTCTTC.

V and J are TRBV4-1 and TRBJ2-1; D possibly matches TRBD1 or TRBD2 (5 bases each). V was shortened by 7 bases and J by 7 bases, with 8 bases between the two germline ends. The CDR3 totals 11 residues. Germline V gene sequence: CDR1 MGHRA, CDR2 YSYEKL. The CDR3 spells CASKWGNEQFF. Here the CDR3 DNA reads TGCGCCAGCAAATGGGGGAATGAGCAGTTCTTC.

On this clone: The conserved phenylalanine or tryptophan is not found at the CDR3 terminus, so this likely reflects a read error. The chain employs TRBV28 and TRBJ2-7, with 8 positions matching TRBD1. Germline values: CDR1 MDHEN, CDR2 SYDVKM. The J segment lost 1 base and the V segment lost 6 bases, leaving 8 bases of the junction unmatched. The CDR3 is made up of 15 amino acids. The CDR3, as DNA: TGTGCCAGCAGCAGTCCGGGACAGGTATCCTACGAGCAGTACCTC. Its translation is CASSSPGQVSYEQYL.